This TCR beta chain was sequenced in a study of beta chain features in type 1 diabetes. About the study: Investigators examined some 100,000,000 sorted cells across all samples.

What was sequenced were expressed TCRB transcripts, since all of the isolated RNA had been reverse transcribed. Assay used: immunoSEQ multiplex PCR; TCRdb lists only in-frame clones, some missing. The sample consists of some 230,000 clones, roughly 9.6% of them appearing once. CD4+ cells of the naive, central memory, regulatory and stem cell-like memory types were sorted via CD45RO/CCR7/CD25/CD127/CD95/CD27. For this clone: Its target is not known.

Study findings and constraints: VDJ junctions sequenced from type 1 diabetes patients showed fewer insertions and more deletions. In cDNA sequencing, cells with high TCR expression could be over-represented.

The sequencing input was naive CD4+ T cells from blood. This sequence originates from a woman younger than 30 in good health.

CDR3 sequence (DNA): TGCAGCGTTGGGACTAGCGGAGATACGCAGTATTTT. Translated: CSVGTSGDTQYF. The chain links TRBV29-1 to TRBJ2-3, with 10 bases matching TRBD2. The CDR3 spans 12 residues. Trimming at V came to 4 bases and at J to 5 bases, leaving 0 bases not matched to a gene. Per germline, CDR1 SQVTM and CDR2 ANQGSEA.